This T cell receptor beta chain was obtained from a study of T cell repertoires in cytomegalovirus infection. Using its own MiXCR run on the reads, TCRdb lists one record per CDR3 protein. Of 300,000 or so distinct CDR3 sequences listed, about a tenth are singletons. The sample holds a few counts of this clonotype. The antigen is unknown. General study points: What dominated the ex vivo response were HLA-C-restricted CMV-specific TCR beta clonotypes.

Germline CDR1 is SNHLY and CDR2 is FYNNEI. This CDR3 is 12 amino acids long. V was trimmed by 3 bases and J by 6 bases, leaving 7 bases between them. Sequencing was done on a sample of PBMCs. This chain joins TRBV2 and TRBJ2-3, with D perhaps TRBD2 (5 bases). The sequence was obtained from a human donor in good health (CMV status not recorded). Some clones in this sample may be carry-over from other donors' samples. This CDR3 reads CASSEIADTQYF. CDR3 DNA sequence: TGTGCCAGCAGTGAGATAGCGGATACGCAGTATTTT.